The clone carrying this TCR beta chain came up a few times. Its antigen is not known. Germline CDR1 is LGHNA and CDR2 is YSLEER. Germline trimming cut 4 bases from V and 4 bases from J; bases unmatched to any gene: 9. This CDR3 has 15 amino acids. The data stem from a study of T cells after yellow fever vaccination. Study-level results: The study re-detected most primary-vaccination clones after the booster (96% CD4, almost 90% CD8).

TCRdb re-called the 5' RACE reads with MiXCR, one entry per CDR3 protein. The sample lists 350,000 to 450,000 distinct CDR3 sequences; 15% to 20% were seen once. The chain is built from TRBV4-3 and TRBJ2-5, with TRBD1 matching over 7 bases. The material was PBMCs, obtained before the yellow fever booster vaccination. The sequence came from a man aged 18-30 years who received the YFV17D yellow fever vaccine. CDR3 DNA sequence: TGCGCCAGCAGCCCCGGGACAGCACCCCGAGAGACCCAGTACTTC. The encoded protein is CASSPGTAPRETQYF.